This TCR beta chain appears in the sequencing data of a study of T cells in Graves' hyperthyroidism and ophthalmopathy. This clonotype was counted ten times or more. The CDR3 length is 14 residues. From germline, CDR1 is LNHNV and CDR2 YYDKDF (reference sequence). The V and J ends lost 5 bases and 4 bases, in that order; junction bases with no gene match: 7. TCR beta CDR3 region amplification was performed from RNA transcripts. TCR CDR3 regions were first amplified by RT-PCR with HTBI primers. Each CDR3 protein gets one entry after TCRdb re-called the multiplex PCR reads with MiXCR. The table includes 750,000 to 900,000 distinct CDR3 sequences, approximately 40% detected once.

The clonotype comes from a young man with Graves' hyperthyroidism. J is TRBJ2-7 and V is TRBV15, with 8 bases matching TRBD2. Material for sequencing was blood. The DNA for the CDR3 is TGTGCCACCAGCTACCCGGGGGGGCGATACGAGCAGTACTTC. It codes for CATSYPGGRYEQYF.